Below, 23 T cell receptor beta chains from the same sample are listed, as sequenced in a study of regulatory T cells in long-lasting Graves disease. This sample's time point: persistent/refractory GD, antithyroid drugs over 5 years with positive TRAb. Scientists built the TCR library using RNA that was extracted from PBMCs. Libraries of TCR beta came from iRepertoire HTBI primers plus Arm-PCR of CDR3 regions. From the multiplex PCR reads, TCRdb called clonotypes with MiXCR, one entry per CDR3 protein. The sample consists of approximately 470,000 distinct CDR3 sequences, less than 25% of them appearing once. The sequenced sample was peripheral blood mononuclear cells (PBMCs), obtained when the disease was refractory, from a patient treated with antithyroid drugs. Every receptor here comes from a female donor with Graves disease.

Concerning this clonotype: A read error is possible here, since a much larger clone lies one base away. This chain uses TRBV11-3 with TRBJ1-5; D gene uncertain. CDR1 is SGHNT, CDR2 YENEEA, per germline. CDR3 length: 15 amino acids. The CDR3 reads CASSATGRYNQSQHF. DNA for the CDR3: TGTGCCAGCAGCGCCACCGGGAGATACAATCAGTCCCAGCATTTT.

Ten or more counts support this clonotype. V is TRBV20-1 and J is TRBJ1-1; D call uncertain. Trimming left V 3 bases short and J 5 bases short, with 13 bases between. The CDR3 extends over 13 amino acids. From germline, CDR1 is DFQATT and CDR2 SNEGSKA (reference sequence). The CDR3 spells CSASRSARTEAFF. The CDR3 region has the DNA TGCAGTGCTAGTCGGTCGGCGCGGACTGAAGCTTTCTTT.

V is TRBV3-1 and J is TRBJ2-7; possible D gene TRBD2, 6 bases. The CDR3 has 15 residues. Trimming removed 1 base from V and 0 bases from J, with 10 bases in between. From germline, CDR1 is LGHDT and CDR2 YNNKEL (reference sequence). The CDR3: CASSQGGMSSYEQYF. The CDR3 DNA follows: TGTGCCAGCAGCCAAGGCGGGATGAGCTCCTACGAGCAGTACTTC.

This clonotype was counted ten times or more. The V gene is TRBV12-3 or TRBV12-4, the J gene TRBJ2-4; 8 bases fit TRBD2. The CDR3 loop spans 17 amino acids. With 1 base clipped from V and 12 bases from J, the junction kept 17 bases outside the gene matches. Here the CDR3 reads CASSLDIGGAGAANQYF. In DNA, the CDR3 is TGTGCCAGCAGTTTAGATATCGGTGGAGCGGGGGCCGCCAATCAGTACTTC.

Of note for this clonotype: The CDR3 ends on some other residue instead of the conserved phenylalanine or tryptophan, so this is likely a read error. V and J are TRBV20-1 and TRBJ1-1; TRBD1 agrees at 7 bases. Germline CDR1 and CDR2: DFQATT and SNEGSKA (reference sequence). This CDR3 is 16 amino acids long. Germline trimming cut 0 bases from V and 0 bases from J; bases unmatched to any gene: 7. The CDR3 loop is CSARDLGRGLNTEAFL. DNA for the CDR3: TGCAGTGCTAGAGATCTAGGTAGGGGGCTGAACACTGAAGCTTTCCTT.

This clonotype was counted a few times. The V call is TRBV6-5, the J call TRBJ1-5; no firm D call. The CDR3 loop spans 12 amino acids. Trimming removed 0 bases at V and 11 bases at J, with 8 bases between. Germline V gene sequence: CDR1 MNHEY, CDR2 SVGAGI. Written as DNA, the CDR3 is TGTGCCAGCAGTTACTCCTACAGCTCCCAGCATTTT. It specifies CASSYSYSSQHF.

Many counts were recorded for this clonotype. This chain uses TRBV29-1 with TRBJ1-1; 7 bases line up with TRBD1. Germline-derived CDR1 and CDR2 are SQVTM and ANQGSEA. V lost 6 bases to trimming and J lost 1 base; unmatched junction nucleotides: 5. CDR3 length equals 13 residues. This chain's CDR3 is CSVRTGANTEAFF. The CDR3 nucleotides are TGCAGCGTGAGGACAGGCGCGAACACTGAAGCTTTCTTT.

This clonotype was found many times. The rearrangement joins TRBV12-3 or TRBV12-4 to TRBJ1-5; D is undetermined. The CDR3 has 14 amino acids. Trimming removed 3 bases at V and 7 bases at J, with 13 bases between. The CDR3 spells CASSFLASRQPQHF. The CDR3 bases are TGTGCCAGCAGTTTTTTGGCCAGCAGACAGCCCCAGCATTTT.

This clonotype was seen only a few times. The V gene is TRBV7-9, the J gene TRBJ1-3; a weak D match, TRBD1 (6 bases). The CDR3 is made up of 17 amino acids. V shed 5 bases and J shed 3 bases, with 20 bases lying between them. Germline V gene lookup returns CDR1 SEHNR and CDR2 FQNEAQ (reference sequence). The CDR3 here is CASSPQLFRTDGNTIYF. The CDR3 DNA reads TGTGCCAGCAGCCCCCAGCTCTTTCGGACAGATGGAAACACCATATATTTT. Full variable domain (rest looked up from reference TRBV7-9 and TRBJ1-3): DTGVSQNPRHKITKRGQNVTFRCDPISEHNRLYWYRQTLGQGPEFLTYFQNEAQLEKSRLLSDRFSAERPKGSFSTLEIQRTEQGDSAMYLCASSPQLFRTDGNTIYFGEGSWLTVV.

Ten or more counts support this clonotype. This chain links TRBV27 with TRBJ2-7, with a weak D call TRBD2 (5 bases). Looked up from germline, CDR1 is MNHEY and CDR2 is SMNVEV (reference sequence). This CDR3 region has 13 residues. The V end lost 0 bases, the J end lost 6 bases, and 9 bases lay between the germline ends. CDR3: CASSLSISGEQYF. In DNA, the CDR3 is TGTGCCAGCAGTTTATCGATCAGCGGCGAGCAGTACTTC.

This chain joins TRBV20-1 and TRBJ1-2, with a tentative D call TRBD1 (5 bases). CDR3 size: 12 residues. Germline V CDR1 and CDR2: DFQATT, SNEGSKA (reference sequence). Trimming removed 4 bases at V and 0 bases at J, with 6 bases between. The CDR3 nucleotides are TGCAGTGCTAAGGGGACTAACTATGGCTACACCTTC. Translating gives CSAKGTNYGYTF.

In its sample, this clonotype was seen many times. The V call is TRBV29-1, the J call TRBJ2-6; a possible D gene is TRBD2 (5 bases). The CDR3 is 14 residues long. Germline V lookup: CDR1 SQVTM, CDR2 ANQGSEA. The V gene lost 3 bases and the J gene lost 1 base, with 7 bases spanning the gap. The CDR3 DNA reads as TGCAGCGTTGATTCGGGGTCTGGGGCCAACGTCCTGACTTTC. Its protein is CSVDSGSGANVLTF.

This clonotype was seen at least ten times. The chain employs TRBV28 and TRBJ1-1; possibly TRBD1 for D (6 bases). This CDR3 spans 17 amino acids. CDR1 and CDR2 from the germline V gene are MDHEN and SYDVKM. Trimming took off 4 bases at V and 1 base at J, with 19 bases between the two ends. CDR3 sequence (DNA): TGTGCCAGCAGTTCCGCCCGCGGGGGCGCTTGGAACACTGAAGCTTTCTTT. Its translation: CASSSARGGAWNTEAFF.

This clonotype was picked up one time. The chain links TRBV20-1 to TRBJ1-1, with D possibly matching TRBD1 (5 bases). The CDR3 spans 10 residues. The ends were cut back, 2 bases at V and 10 bases at J, with 8 bases in the middle. CDR1 and CDR2 from the germline V gene are DFQATT and SNEGSKA (reference sequence). The CDR3 DNA is TGCAGTGCTAGACGCCAGGGAGCTTTCTTT. Its translation: CSARRQGAFF.

The CDR3 coding sequence is TGTGCCAGCACTGCATACAATGAGCAGTTCTTC. Translated: CASTAYNEQFF. The V gene is TRBV27, the J gene TRBJ2-1, with D unresolved. Trimming took off 7 bases at V and 4 bases at J, with 5 bases between the two ends. The CDR3 runs to 11 residues. CDR1 and CDR2 (germline): MNHEY, SMNVEV (reference sequence).

There are many counts of this clonotype. The chain recombines TRBV28 with TRBJ2-7, with D possibly being TRBD2 (6 bases). With 3 bases removed from V and 0 bases from J, the gap between germline ends came to 9 bases. The CDR3 loop spans 14 amino acids. The germline V gene encodes CDR1 MDHEN and CDR2 SYDVKM. CDR3 sequence: CASSFVGSSYEQYF. The CDR3 DNA follows: TGTGCCAGCAGTTTCGTCGGGAGCTCCTACGAGCAGTACTTC.

The CDR3 loop is CASTPGGGSNYGYTF. The CDR3, as DNA: TGTGCCAGCACCCCCGGGGGGGGCTCTAACTATGGCTACACCTTC. This chain uses TRBV6-1 with TRBJ1-2; tentatively, D is TRBD1 (6 bases). Germline V gives CDR1 MNHNS, CDR2 SASEGT. The V and J ends lost 7 bases and 0 bases respectively, with 15 bases between them. There are 15 residues in the CDR3.

The chain links TRBV3-1 to TRBJ2-7; 12 bases match TRBD2. Trimming took 4 bases from V and 6 from J; bases not matched to a gene: 7. This CDR3 region has 15 residues. CDR1 is LGHDT, CDR2 YNNKEL, per germline (reference sequence). The CDR3 region is CASSRRLAGVSEQYF. As DNA, the CDR3 is TGTGCCAGCAGCCGGCGACTAGCGGGAGTTTCCGAGCAGTACTTC.

Many counts were recorded for this clonotype. The chain uses TRBV7-9 and TRBJ2-7; 8 nucleotides agree with TRBD2. CDR1 and CDR2 (germline): SEHNR, FQNEAQ (reference sequence). J was trimmed by 0 bases and V by 1 base; bases with no gene match: 8. There are 17 residues in the CDR3. CDR3 residues: CASSLGGVAGLSYEQYF. Here the CDR3 DNA reads TGTGCCAGCAGCTTAGGGGGGGTAGCGGGACTCTCCTACGAGCAGTACTTC.

This clonotype was observed at least ten times. The rearrangement uses TRBV27 and TRBJ1-1; no reliable D call. V gave up 5 bases and J gave up 1 base, with 8 bases separating them. This CDR3 has 13 amino acids. Germline loops: CDR1 MNHEY, CDR2 SMNVEV (reference sequence). CDR3: CASSTSWNTEAFF. CDR3 in DNA: TGTGCCAGCAGTACCTCGTGGAACACTGAAGCTTTCTTT.

In its sample, this clonotype was seen many times. The CDR3: CASSPLPGQGSEKLFF. The CDR3 bases are TGTGCCAGCTCACCATTACCGGGACAGGGAAGTGAAAAACTGTTTTTT. The chain has TRBV18 and TRBJ1-4, with 9 bases lining up with TRBD1. Germline CDR1 and CDR2: KGHSH and LQKENI. V shed 2 bases, J shed 7 bases, and the junction held 8 bases outside the gene matches. CDR3 length: 16 amino acids.

About this clonotype itself: A junction boundary mismatches the germline segment, possibly from a read error. The rearrangement uses TRBV5-1 and TRBJ2-1; TRBD2 is a possible D gene (7 bases). CDR3 length: 15 residues. Per germline, CDR1 SGHRS and CDR2 YFSETQ. CDR3: CASSFGGGSYNGQFF. The CDR3, as DNA: TGCGCCAGCAGCTTTGGGGGGGGCAGCTACAATGGGCAGTTCTTC.

There are many counts of this clonotype. The chain employs TRBV30 and TRBJ1-2; D gene uncertain. This CDR3 spans 12 amino acids. The germline gives CDR1 GTSNPN, CDR2 SVGIG (reference sequence). The V and J ends lost 2 bases and 4 bases respectively, with 8 bases between them. CDR3 sequence: CAWSTQSYGYTF. Here the CDR3 DNA reads TGTGCCTGGAGTACACAGTCCTATGGCTACACCTTC.